This note documents a single TCR beta chain sequence. Its matching antigen is unknown. The record originates from a study of radiotherapy plus CTLA-4 blockade in lung cancer. Study-wide results and limits: Tumor-origin TCR clones grew in blood after radiotherapy plus ipilimumab.

Here immunoSEQ multiplex PCR was the method, and the copy in TCRdb shows in-frame clones only, minus some. The repertoire consists of about 87,000 clones, with around 87% occurring once and the leading ten covering over 15%. Deletions cut 5 bases from V and 4 bases from J, with 14 bases between. This CDR3 is 14 amino acids long. Per germline, CDR1 SNHLY and CDR2 FYNNEI. Focal radiation and CTLA-4 blockade (ipilimumab) were tested in chemo-refractory metastatic non-small-cell lung cancer patients. Sequencing used peripheral blood, obtained from a patient treated with radiotherapy plus ipilimumab. This sequence was found in a human donor with non-small cell lung cancer that progressed on radiotherapy plus ipilimumab. The rearrangement joins TRBV2 to TRBJ1-1; maybe TRBD1 (5 bases). CDR3 coding DNA: TGTGCCAGCAGTCAGCACCAGGGTTTCACTGAAGCTTTCTTT. This sequence encodes CASSQHQGFTEAFF.